This TCR beta chain was identified during a study of cytomegalovirus exposure and HLA in healthy donors. Points from the study as a whole: Information on immune exposure was restricted to one variable (CMV serostatus). Confirmation in vitro established that three CMV-associated chains were specific for CMV antigens.

PCR employed 60 Vbeta and 13 Jbeta primers. The protocol was immunoSEQ multiplex PCR, while the TCRdb copy is restricted to in-frame clones and leaves out a portion. The sample shows about 120,000 clones, approximately 78% of them seen only once. Unrecorded immune exposure was likely among donors, who were nominally healthy when sampled. Remarks on this clone: Antigen: not known.

The CDR3 consists of 15 residues. Germline V lookup: CDR1 LNHDA, CDR2 SQIVND (reference sequence). V shed 4 bases, J shed 5 bases, and the junction held 6 bases outside the gene matches. The chain couples TRBV19 to TRBJ1-5; TRBD1 matches 9 bases. Sample: PBMCs. The TCR sequence derives from a man aged 40-50 years in good health and CMV-seronegative. CDR3 region: CASSTGQGYHQPQHF. The CDR3, as DNA: TGTGCCAGTAGTACTGGACAGGGGTATCATCAGCCCCAGCATTTT.